This T cell receptor beta chain stems from a study of blood T cell repertoires in COVID-19. The wider study: From the United States, Italy and Spain came samples of acute and convalescent COVID-19. The analysed material was cDNA or gDNA that came from T cells, B-cell-depleted T cells, or PBMCs.

The J segment lost 4 bases and the V segment lost 4 bases, leaving 11 bases of the junction unmatched. The CDR3 runs to 16 residues. CDR1 SQVTM and CDR2 ANQGSEA come from the germline V gene. This clone appeared once. Authors' processing steps: Estimates of nucleated cell counts were drawn from the amplification of reference gene primers. Using immunoSEQ multiplex PCR, the repertoire was profiled, and TCRdb retains in-frame clones only, with some absent. Clone size and the V and J calls come from that table; the DNA yielded D and trimming. The repertoire holds a few hundred thousand clones, around nine tenths seen once, with 3% to 3.5% in the top ten.

The V call is TRBV29-1, the J call TRBJ2-1; TRBD1 aligns across 9 bases. Specimen: peripheral blood. The TCR comes from a man aged 55 to 70 with acute or convalescent COVID-19. The CDR3 spells CSVGRRDRVRYNEQFF. CDR3 DNA sequence: TGCAGCGTTGGCCGACGGGACAGGGTCAGGTACAATGAGCAGTTCTTC.